This TCR beta chain was sequenced during a study of molecular identifiers for immune sequencing clone quantification. Study-wide results and caveats: Clones that had above 20 RNA copies took up over 97% of effector molecules but under 1% in naive cells.

This clonotype appeared many times. Its antigen is unknown. Bulk libraries came from a prior protocol with listed TCR primers. Each CDR3 protein is one row after TCRdb ran MiXCR on the PCR reads. This table holds about 640,000 distinct CDR3 sequences, about 20% found once. This receptor was taken from a human donor in good health. Some libraries in this study had Jurkat cell RNA spiked in. Source material: naive CD8+ T cells from blood, with Jurkat cell RNA spiked in. Sample subset: FACS-sorted CD8+CD4-CCR7+CD45RA+ naive T cells.

The CDR3 sequence: CASSTRGGGSNYGYTF. In nucleotides, the CDR3 is TGTGCCAGCAGCACGCGAGGAGGGGGCTCTAACTATGGCTACACCTTC. This rearrangement joins TRBV9 to TRBJ1-2; 7 positions match TRBD1. CDR1 is SGDLS and CDR2 is YYNGEE in the germline V gene. CDR3 length: 16 amino acids. With V trimmed by 4 bases and J by 0 bases, 9 bases remained unmatched.